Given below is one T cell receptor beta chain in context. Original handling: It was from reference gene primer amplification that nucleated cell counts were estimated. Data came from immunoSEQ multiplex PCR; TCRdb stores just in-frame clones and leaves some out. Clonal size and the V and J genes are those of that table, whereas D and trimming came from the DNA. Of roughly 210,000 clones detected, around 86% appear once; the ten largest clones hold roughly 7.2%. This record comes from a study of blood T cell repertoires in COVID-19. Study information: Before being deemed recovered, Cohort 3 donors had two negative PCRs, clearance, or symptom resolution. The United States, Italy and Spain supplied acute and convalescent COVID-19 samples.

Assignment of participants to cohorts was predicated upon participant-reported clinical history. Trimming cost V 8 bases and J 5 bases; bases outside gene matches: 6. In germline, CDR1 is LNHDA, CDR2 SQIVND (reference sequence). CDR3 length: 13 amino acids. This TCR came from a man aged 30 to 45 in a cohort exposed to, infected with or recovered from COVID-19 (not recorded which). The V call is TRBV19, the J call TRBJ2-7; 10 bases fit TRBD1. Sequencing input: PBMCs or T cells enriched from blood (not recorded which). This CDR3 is CASSGTGAHEQYF. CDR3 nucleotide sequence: TGTGCCAGTTCCGGGACAGGGGCCCACGAGCAGTACTTC. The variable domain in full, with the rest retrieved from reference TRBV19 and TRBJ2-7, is DGGITQSPKYLFRKEGQNVTLSCEQNLNHDAMYWYRQDPGQGLRLIYYSQIVNDFQKGDIAEGYSVSREKKESFPLTVTSAQKNPTAFYLCASSGTGAHEQYFGPGTRLTVT.